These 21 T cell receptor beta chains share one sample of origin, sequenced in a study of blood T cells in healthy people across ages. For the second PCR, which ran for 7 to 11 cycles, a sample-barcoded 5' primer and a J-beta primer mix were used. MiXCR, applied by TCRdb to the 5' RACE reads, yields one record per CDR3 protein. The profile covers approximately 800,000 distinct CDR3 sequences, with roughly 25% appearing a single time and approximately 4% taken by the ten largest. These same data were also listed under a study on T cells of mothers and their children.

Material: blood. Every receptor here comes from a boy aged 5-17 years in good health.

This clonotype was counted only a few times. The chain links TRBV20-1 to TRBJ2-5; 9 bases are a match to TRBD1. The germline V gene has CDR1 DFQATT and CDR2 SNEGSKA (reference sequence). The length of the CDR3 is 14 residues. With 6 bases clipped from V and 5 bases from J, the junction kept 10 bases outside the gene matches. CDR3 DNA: TGCAGTGCCTCCGGGACAGGGATAAGGGAGACCCAGTACTTC. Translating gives CSASGTGIRETQYF.

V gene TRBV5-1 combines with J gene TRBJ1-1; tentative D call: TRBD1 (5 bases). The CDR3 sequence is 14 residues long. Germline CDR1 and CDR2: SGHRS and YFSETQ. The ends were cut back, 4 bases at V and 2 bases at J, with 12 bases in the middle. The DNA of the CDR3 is TGCGCCAGCAGCCCGTGGACAACCAACACTGAAGCTTTCTTT. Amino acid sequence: CASSPWTTNTEAFF.

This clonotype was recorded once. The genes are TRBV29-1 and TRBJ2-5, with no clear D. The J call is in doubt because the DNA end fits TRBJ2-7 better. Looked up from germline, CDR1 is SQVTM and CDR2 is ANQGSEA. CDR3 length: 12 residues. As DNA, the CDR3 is TGCAGCGTTGAGACGTATTCCTACGAGCAGTACTTC. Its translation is CSVETYSYEQYF.

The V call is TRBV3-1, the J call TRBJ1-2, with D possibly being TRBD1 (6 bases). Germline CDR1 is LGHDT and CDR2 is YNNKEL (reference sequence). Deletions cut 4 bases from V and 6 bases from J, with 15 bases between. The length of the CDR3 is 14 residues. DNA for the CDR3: TGTGCCAGCAGCCCGCGCGGGGGCGCGGATGGCTACACCTTC. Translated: CASSPRGGADGYTF.

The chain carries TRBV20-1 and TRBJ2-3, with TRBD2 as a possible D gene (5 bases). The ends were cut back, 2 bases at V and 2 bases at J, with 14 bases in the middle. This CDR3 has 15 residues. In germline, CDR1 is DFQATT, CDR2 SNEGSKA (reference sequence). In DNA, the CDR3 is TGCAGTGCTAGATTGGGCGGGTCCAACACAGATACGCAGTATTTT. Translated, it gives CSARLGGSNTDTQYF.

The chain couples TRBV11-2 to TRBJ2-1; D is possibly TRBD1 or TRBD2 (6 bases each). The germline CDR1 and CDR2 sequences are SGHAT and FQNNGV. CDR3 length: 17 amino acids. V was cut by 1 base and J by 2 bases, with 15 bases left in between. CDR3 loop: CASSLVFRGPTYNEQFF. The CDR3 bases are TGTGCCAGCAGCTTAGTTTTCCGGGGGCCTACCTACAATGAGCAGTTCTTC.

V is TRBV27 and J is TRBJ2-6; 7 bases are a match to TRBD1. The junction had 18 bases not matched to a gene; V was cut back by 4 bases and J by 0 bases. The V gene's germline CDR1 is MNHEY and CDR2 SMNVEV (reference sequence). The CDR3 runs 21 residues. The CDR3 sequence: CASSSSWATGEGYSGANVLTF. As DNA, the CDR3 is TGTGCCAGCAGTTCTTCCTGGGCCACAGGGGAAGGCTACTCTGGGGCCAACGTCCTGACTTTC. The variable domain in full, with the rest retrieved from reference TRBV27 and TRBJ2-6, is EAQVTQNPRYLITVTGKKLTVTCSQNMNHEYMSWYRQDPGLGLRQIYYSMNVEVTDKGDVPEGYKVSRKEKRNFPLILESPSPNQTSLYFCASSSSWATGEGYSGANVLTFGAGSRLTVL.

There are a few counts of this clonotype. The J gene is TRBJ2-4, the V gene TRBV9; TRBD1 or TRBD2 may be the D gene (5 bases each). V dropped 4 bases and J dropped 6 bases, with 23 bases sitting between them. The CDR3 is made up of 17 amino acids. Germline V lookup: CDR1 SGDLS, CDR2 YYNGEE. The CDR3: CASSTWEIPGRGNIQYF. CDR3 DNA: TGTGCCAGCAGCACTTGGGAAATCCCGGGACGGGGAAACATTCAGTACTTC.

CDR3 residues: CATSDLAGDTGELFF. CDR3 DNA sequence: TGTGCCACCAGTGATTTGGCGGGGGACACCGGGGAGCTGTTTTTT. This chain connects TRBV24-1 to TRBJ2-2; TRBD2 matches 7 bases. The J segment lost 3 bases and the V segment lost 0 bases, leaving 0 bases of the junction unmatched. The CDR3 is 15 amino acids. CDR1 is KGHDR, CDR2 SFDVKD, per germline.

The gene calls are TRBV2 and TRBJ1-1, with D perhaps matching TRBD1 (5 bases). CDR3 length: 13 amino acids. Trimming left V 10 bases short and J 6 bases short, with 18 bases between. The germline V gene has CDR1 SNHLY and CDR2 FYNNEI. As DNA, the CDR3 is TGTGCCACCTTCTCCGGGACGTCTGCTGAAGCTTTCTTT. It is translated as CATFSGTSAEAFF.

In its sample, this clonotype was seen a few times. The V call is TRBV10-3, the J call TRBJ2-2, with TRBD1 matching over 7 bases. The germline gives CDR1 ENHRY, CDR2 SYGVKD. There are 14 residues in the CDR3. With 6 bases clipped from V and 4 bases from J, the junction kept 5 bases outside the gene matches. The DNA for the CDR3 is TGTGCCATCAGCGCTGCAGGGGGCACCGGGGAGCTGTTTTTT. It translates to CAISAAGGTGELFF.

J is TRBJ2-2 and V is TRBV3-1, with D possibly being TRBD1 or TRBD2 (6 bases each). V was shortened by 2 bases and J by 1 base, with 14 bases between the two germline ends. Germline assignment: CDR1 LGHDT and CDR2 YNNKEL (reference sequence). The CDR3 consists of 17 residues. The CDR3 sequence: CASSQNRGPGNTGELFF. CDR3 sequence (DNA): TGTGCCAGCAGCCAAAACCGGGGGCCAGGGAACACCGGGGAGCTGTTTTTT. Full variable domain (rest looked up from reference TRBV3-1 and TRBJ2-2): DTAVSQTPKYLVTQMGNDKSIKCEQNLGHDTMYWYKQDSKKFLKIMFSYNNKELIINETVPNRFSPKSPDKAHLNLHINSLELGDSAVYFCASSQNRGPGNTGELFFGEGSRLTVL.

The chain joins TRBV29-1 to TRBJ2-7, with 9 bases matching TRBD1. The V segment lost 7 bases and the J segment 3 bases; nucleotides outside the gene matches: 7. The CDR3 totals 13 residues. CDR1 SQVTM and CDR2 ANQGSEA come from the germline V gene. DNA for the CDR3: TGCAGCGCGACGGGACAGGGTTTCTACGAGCAGTACTTC. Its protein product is CSATGQGFYEQYF.

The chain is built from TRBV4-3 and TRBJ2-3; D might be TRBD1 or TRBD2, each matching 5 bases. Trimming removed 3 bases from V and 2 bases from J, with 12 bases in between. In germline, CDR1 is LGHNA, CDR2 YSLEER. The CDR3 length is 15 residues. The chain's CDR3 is CASSHADGTTDTQYF. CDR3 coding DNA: TGCGCCAGCAGCCACGCTGATGGGACCACAGATACGCAGTATTTT.

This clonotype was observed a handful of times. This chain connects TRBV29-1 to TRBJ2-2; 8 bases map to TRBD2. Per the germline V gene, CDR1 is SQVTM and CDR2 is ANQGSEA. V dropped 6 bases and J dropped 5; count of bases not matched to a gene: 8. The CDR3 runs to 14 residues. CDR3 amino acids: CSVPVGTSTGELFF. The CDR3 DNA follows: TGCAGCGTACCAGTCGGGACTAGTACCGGGGAGCTGTTTTTT.

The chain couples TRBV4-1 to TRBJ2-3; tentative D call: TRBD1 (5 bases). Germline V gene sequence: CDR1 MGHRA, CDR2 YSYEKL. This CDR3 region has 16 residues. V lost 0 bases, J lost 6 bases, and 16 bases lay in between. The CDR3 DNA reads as TGCGCCAGCAGCCAAGATGGGGCTTCAGGGTCGGATACGCAGTATTTT. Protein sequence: CASSQDGASGSDTQYF.

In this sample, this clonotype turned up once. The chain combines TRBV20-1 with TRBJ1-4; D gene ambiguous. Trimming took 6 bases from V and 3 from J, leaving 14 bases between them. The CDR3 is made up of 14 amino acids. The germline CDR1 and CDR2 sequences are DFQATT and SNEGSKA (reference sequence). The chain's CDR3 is CSAPDVVANEKLFF. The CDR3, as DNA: TGCAGTGCCCCCGACGTCGTTGCTAATGAAAAACTGTTTTTT.

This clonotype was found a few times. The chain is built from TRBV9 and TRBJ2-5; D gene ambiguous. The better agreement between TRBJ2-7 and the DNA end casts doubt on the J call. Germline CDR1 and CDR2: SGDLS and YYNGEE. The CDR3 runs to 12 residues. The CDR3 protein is CASGFYPYEQYF. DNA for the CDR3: TGTGCCAGCGGTTTCTATCCCTACGAGCAGTACTTC.

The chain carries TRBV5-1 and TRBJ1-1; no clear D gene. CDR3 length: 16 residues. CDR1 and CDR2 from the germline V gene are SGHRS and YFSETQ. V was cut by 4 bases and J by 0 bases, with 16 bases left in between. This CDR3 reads CASSDGKRVMNTEAFF. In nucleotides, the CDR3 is TGCGCCAGCAGCGATGGCAAAAGAGTCATGAACACTGAAGCTTTCTTT.

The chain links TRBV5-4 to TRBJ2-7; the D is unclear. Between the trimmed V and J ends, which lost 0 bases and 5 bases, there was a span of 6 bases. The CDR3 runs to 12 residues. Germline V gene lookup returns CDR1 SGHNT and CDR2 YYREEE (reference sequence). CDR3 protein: CASSLVPHEQYF. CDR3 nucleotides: TGTGCCAGCAGCTTGGTTCCCCACGAGCAGTACTTC.

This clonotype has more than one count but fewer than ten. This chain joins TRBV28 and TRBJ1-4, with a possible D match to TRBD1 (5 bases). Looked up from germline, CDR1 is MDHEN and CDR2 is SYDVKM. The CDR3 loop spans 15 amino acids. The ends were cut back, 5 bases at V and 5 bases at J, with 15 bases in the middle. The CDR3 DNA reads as TGTGCCAGCAGTCTACGCAGGGATCGGAATGAAAAACTGTTTTTT. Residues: CASSLRRDRNEKLFF.